Following are 23 T cell receptor beta chains from one sample sequenced in a study of OX40 agonist ivuxolimab in advanced cancers. The data were produced by immunoSEQ multiplex PCR, yet TCRdb's version contains in-frame clones alone and is incomplete. The sample lists about 95,000 clones, 75% to 95% occurring once. This specimen was CD4+ or CD8+ T cells sorted from blood, taken in a trial of the OX40 agonist ivuxolimab. Receptor source: an adult with an advanced solid tumor such as melanoma, head and neck, liver or kidney cancer.

The chain is built from TRBV5-5 and TRBJ2-7; D possibly corresponds to TRBD2 (6 bases). Germline values: CDR1 SGHKS, CDR2 YYEKEE (reference sequence). Deletions cut 0 bases from V and 4 bases from J, with 14 bases between. The CDR3 is made up of 15 amino acids. The CDR3 loop reads CASSLAGGMAYEQYF. CDR3 DNA sequence: TGTGCCAGCAGCTTGGCTGGCGGGATGGCGTACGAGCAGTACTTC.

This clone showed up just once. This rearrangement joins TRBV30 to TRBJ1-4, with D uncertain. The CDR3 has 15 amino acids. In germline, CDR1 is GTSNPN, CDR2 SVGIG (reference sequence). The V gene lost 3 bases and the J gene lost 6 bases, with 17 bases spanning the gap. CDR3 nucleotide sequence: TGTGCCTGGAGCGCGGAGAGGGAAAGGGATGAAAAACTGTTTTTT. Translating gives CAWSAERERDEKLFF.

The chain joins TRBV4-3 to TRBJ2-1, with 11 bases matching TRBD2. The V gene's germline CDR1 is LGHNA and CDR2 YSLEER. With 6 bases clipped from V and 5 bases from J, the junction kept 9 bases outside the gene matches. The CDR3 runs 16 residues. The CDR3 DNA reads as TGCGCCAGCAGAATTCCCGGGACTAGCGGCAACAATGAGCAGTTCTTC. Translated: CASRIPGTSGNNEQFF.

Details on this clone: Other nucleotide sequences from this sample produce the same CDR3. V and J are TRBV28 and TRBJ2-7, with TRBD1 matching over 10 bases. The V gene end was trimmed by 6 bases and the J gene end by 1 base; junction bases not matched to a gene: 9. Germline CDR1 and CDR2: MDHEN and SYDVKM. The CDR3 length is 16 residues. For the CDR3, the DNA is TGTGCCAGCAGCTCCTCACCGGGACAGGGGTCCTACGAGCAGTACTTC. It is translated as CASSSSPGQGSYEQYF.

J is TRBJ2-1 and V is TRBV18; 14 nucleotides agree with TRBD2. CDR1 is KGHSH and CDR2 is LQKENI in the germline V gene. The CDR3 spans 15 residues. Trimming at V came to 3 bases and at J to 8 bases, leaving 3 bases not matched to a gene. The CDR3 DNA follows: TGTGCCAGCTCACCGGGACTAGCGGGAGTCGATGAGCAGTTCTTC. Its protein product is CASSPGLAGVDEQFF.

There are a few counts of this clone. The chain combines TRBV30 with TRBJ1-2; TRBD1 aligns across 7 bases. J lost 3 bases, V lost 0 bases, and 4 bases had no gene match. The germline CDR1 and CDR2 sequences are GTSNPN and SVGIG (reference sequence). The CDR3 totals 14 residues. CDR3 bases: TGTGCCTGGAGTGTCCCGACAGGGTACTATGGCTACACCTTC. Its protein product is CAWSVPTGYYGYTF. The full variable domain, rest sourced from reference TRBV30 and TRBJ1-2, is SQTIHQWPATLVQPVGSPLSLECTVEGTSNPNLYWYRQAAGRGLQLLFYSVGIGQISSEVPQNLSASRPQDRQFILSSKKLLLSDSGFYLCAWSVPTGYYGYTFGSGTRLTVV.

This sequence joins TRBV28 and TRBJ2-6; D unclear. The germline gives CDR1 MDHEN, CDR2 SYDVKM. The length of the CDR3 is 16 residues. V was cut by 7 bases and J by 2 bases, with 15 bases left in between. The DNA of the CDR3 is TGTGCCAGCAACCCGGTAGCCTGGCCTGGGGCCAACGTCCTGACTTTC. It translates to CASNPVAWPGANVLTF.

V and J are TRBV19 and TRBJ2-1; 10 nucleotides agree with TRBD1. The germline V gene has CDR1 LNHDA and CDR2 SQIVND (reference sequence). This CDR3 has 14 amino acids. The V and J ends lost 8 bases and 6 bases, in that order; junction bases with no gene match: 7. This chain's CDR3 is CASRRDRGFNEQFF. The CDR3 bases are TGTGCCAGTCGGCGGGACAGGGGATTCAATGAGCAGTTCTTC.

The chain carries TRBV28 and TRBJ1-1, with TRBD1 as a possible D gene (6 bases). This CDR3 has 11 residues. Germline V CDR1 and CDR2: MDHEN, SYDVKM. The ends were cut back, 7 bases at V and 8 bases at J, with 11 bases in the middle. The CDR3 region is CASNRGREAFF. As DNA, the CDR3 is TGTGCCAGCAACCGGGGGCGGGAAGCTTTCTTT. Combining the CDR3 with reference TRBV28 and TRBJ1-1 gives the whole variable domain DVKVTQSSRYLVKRTGEKVFLECVQDMDHENMFWYRQDPGLGLRLIYFSYDVKMKEKGDIPEGYSVSREKKERFSLILESASTNQTSMYLCASNRGREAFFGQGTRLTVV.

The table lists this clone with a count of one. The chain is built from TRBV11-3 and TRBJ2-2, with D perhaps matching TRBD1 (9 bases). The germline V and J ends were trimmed by 7 bases and 4 bases, with 19 bases remaining between them. Germline V gene lookup returns CDR1 SGHNT and CDR2 YENEEA. CDR3 length: 16 amino acids. The CDR3 sequence: CASNRGGTGSTGELFF. CDR3 coding DNA: TGTGCCAGCAACCGGGGGGGGACAGGGAGCACCGGGGAGCTGTTTTTT.

The sample holds a few counts of this clone. The gene calls are TRBV19 and TRBJ1-1; possibly TRBD1 for D (6 bases). Trimming shortened V by 8 bases and J by 4 bases, and 20 bases separated the two germline ends. CDR3 size: 15 residues. Per the germline V gene, CDR1 is LNHDA and CDR2 is SQIVND (reference sequence). CDR3: CASQGWPPAGTEAFF. CDR3 nucleotide sequence: TGTGCCAGTCAGGGGTGGCCCCCGGCGGGCACTGAAGCTTTCTTT.

In the case of this clone: The junction differs from germline at one of its ends, possibly a read error. V and J are TRBV7-7 and TRBJ2-7; D is uncertain. Germline-derived CDR1 and CDR2 are SSHAT and FNYEAQ (reference sequence). The CDR3 covers 17 residues. The chain's CDR3 is CASSLANPADFSYEQYF. For the CDR3, the DNA is TGTGCTAGCAGCTTAGCAAACCCAGCCGACTTCTCCTACGAGCAGTACTTC.

J is TRBJ1-6 and V is TRBV30; no clear D gene. Trimming removed 0 bases from V and 8 bases from J, with 5 bases in between. Looked up from germline, CDR1 is GTSNPN and CDR2 is SVGIG (reference sequence). CDR3 size: 12 residues. The CDR3 loop is CAWSVWDSPLHF. CDR3 in DNA: TGTGCCTGGAGTGTATGGGATTCACCCCTCCACTTT. The complete variable domain, with remaining parts taken from reference TRBV30 and TRBJ1-6, reads SQTIHQWPATLVQPVGSPLSLECTVEGTSNPNLYWYRQAAGRGLQLLFYSVGIGQISSEVPQNLSASRPQDRQFILSSKKLLLSDSGFYLCAWSVWDSPLHFGNGTRLTVT.

DNA for the CDR3: TGTGCCAGCAGCTTGCAGGGCGAGCAGTACTTC. This sequence encodes CASSLQGEQYF. This sequence joins TRBV5-6 and TRBJ2-7; D possibly corresponds to TRBD1 (5 bases). V shed 1 base and J shed 6 bases, with 5 bases lying between them. The CDR3 loop spans 11 amino acids. From germline, CDR1 is SGHDT and CDR2 YYEEEE.

The chain combines TRBV19 with TRBJ1-1; TRBD1 agrees at 11 bases. Germline trimming cut 4 bases from V and 0 bases from J; bases unmatched to any gene: 4. There are 16 residues in the CDR3. The germline V gene encodes CDR1 LNHDA and CDR2 SQIVND (reference sequence). CDR3: CASSRGQGVLNTEAFF. Here the CDR3 DNA reads TGTGCCAGTAGTAGGGGACAGGGGGTCTTGAACACTGAAGCTTTCTTT. The whole variable domain, filled in from reference TRBV19 and TRBJ1-1, reads DGGITQSPKYLFRKEGQNVTLSCEQNLNHDAMYWYRQDPGQGLRLIYYSQIVNDFQKGDIAEGYSVSREKKESFPLTVTSAQKNPTAFYLCASSRGQGVLNTEAFFGQGTRLTVV.

In its sample, this clone was seen once. The V call is TRBV9, the J call TRBJ2-7; 10 bases are a match to TRBD1. The length of the CDR3 is 15 residues. The V segment lost 3 bases and the J segment 4 bases; nucleotides outside the gene matches: 7. Germline CDR1 is SGDLS and CDR2 is YYNGEE. The CDR3 DNA reads as TGTGCCAGCAGCGCCCGACAGGGGGCGGGATACGAGCAGTACTTC. Residues: CASSARQGAGYEQYF.

The chain is built from TRBV7-9 and TRBJ1-5; D possibly corresponds to TRBD1 (5 bases). The CDR3 is made up of 16 amino acids. V was clipped by 1 base and J by 3 bases, with 13 bases between them. Per the germline V gene, CDR1 is SEHNR and CDR2 is FQNEAQ (reference sequence). The CDR3 sequence: CASSLVPQGDNQPQHF. Written as DNA, the CDR3 is TGTGCCAGCAGCTTAGTACCCCAGGGTGACAATCAGCCCCAGCATTTT.

The chain links TRBV9 to TRBJ2-7, with a tentative D call TRBD2 (5 bases). CDR1 is SGDLS, CDR2 YYNGEE, per germline. This CDR3 spans 12 amino acids. V was trimmed by 5 bases and J by 5 bases, leaving 11 bases between them. The CDR3 region has the DNA TGTGCCAGCAGGGGAGAAGGGAACGAGCAGTACTTC. Protein: CASRGEGNEQYF.

The CDR3 DNA reads TGTGCCAGCAGTGAAGGCTCTGTTAGCAATCAGCCCCAGCATTTT. It codes for CASSEGSVSNQPQHF. V usage is TRBV2 and J usage is TRBJ1-5; D uncertain. The CDR3 sequence is 15 residues long. Per germline, CDR1 SNHLY and CDR2 FYNNEI. Trimming pared 1 base from V and 0 bases from J, leaving 7 bases between.

The rearrangement joins TRBV2 to TRBJ1-2, with TRBD1 matching 10 bases. The CDR3 covers 13 residues. After removal of 5 bases from V and 6 bases from J, the junction contained 3 bases not matched to a gene. Germline V gives CDR1 SNHLY, CDR2 FYNNEI. CDR3 in amino acids: CASSRTGGDGYTF. The DNA of the CDR3 is TGTGCCAGCAGTCGGACAGGGGGAGATGGCTACACCTTC.

This chain connects TRBV7-2 to TRBJ2-2, with 11 bases identical to TRBD1. The germline gives CDR1 SGHTA, CDR2 FQGNSA. With V trimmed by 6 bases and J by 6 bases, 3 bases remained unmatched. CDR3 size: 14 residues. DNA for the CDR3: TGTGCCAGCAGGCCGGGACAGGGGGCCGGGGAGCTGTTTTTT. It codes for CASRPGQGAGELFF.

The chain recombines TRBV28 with TRBJ1-3, with TRBD1 matching 8 bases. The V and J ends lost 3 bases and 9 bases, in that order; junction bases with no gene match: 7. Germline V lookup: CDR1 MDHEN, CDR2 SYDVKM. CDR3 length equals 14 residues. The CDR3 sequence is CASSFTQGAITIYF. The CDR3 DNA reads TGTGCCAGCAGTTTCACTCAGGGGGCTATCACCATATATTTT.

The chain recombines TRBV7-9 with TRBJ2-7, with 8 nucleotides matching TRBD2. With 3 bases clipped from V and 0 bases from J, the junction kept 13 bases outside the gene matches. The CDR3 has 18 residues. Germline assignment: CDR1 SEHNR and CDR2 FQNEAQ (reference sequence). CDR3 amino acids: CASSFGGTSGISSYEQYF. The CDR3 coding sequence is TGTGCCAGCAGCTTTGGGGGAACTAGCGGCATAAGCTCCTACGAGCAGTACTTC. The full variable domain, in which reference TRBV7-9 and TRBJ2-7 provide the parts outside the CDR3, is DTGVSQNPRHKITKRGQNVTFRCDPISEHNRLYWYRQTLGQGPEFLTYFQNEAQLEKSRLLSDRFSAERPKGSFSTLEIQRTEQGDSAMYLCASSFGGTSGISSYEQYFGPGTRLTVT.